The present TCR beta chain was sequenced within a study of response to subunit inactivated influenza vaccine. After removal of 5 bases from V and 5 bases from J, the junction contained 16 bases not matched to a gene. Looked up from germline, CDR1 is SGHAT and CDR2 is FQNNGV. The CDR3 has 18 amino acids. MiXCR was run by TCRdb on the RT-PCR reads, yielding one entry per CDR3 protein. The sample yields approximately 500,000 distinct CDR3 sequences, roughly 25% seen once. This clonotype was recorded many times. These data were also reused for a study on T cells expressing NK-cell markers. That source adds: Researchers built TCR beta cDNA using 5'RACE template switching with UMIs.

The sequence came from a man in his fifties or sixties who received an inactivated influenza vaccine. The rearrangement joins TRBV11-2 to TRBJ2-2; 8 nucleotides align to TRBD2. Specimen: CD4+ T cells sorted from PBMCs, collected about 11 days after vaccination. The CDR3 nucleotides are TGTGCCAGCAGCCCCCAGGGGATACTAGCGGTGGGGACCGGGGAGCTGTTTTTT. This codes for CASSPQGILAVGTGELFF. The full variable domain, in which reference TRBV11-2 and TRBJ2-2 provide the parts outside the CDR3, is EAGVAQSPRYKIIEKRQSVAFWCNPISGHATLYWYQQILGQGPKLLIQFQNNGVVDDSQLPKDRFSAERLKGVDSTLKIQPAKLEDSAVYLCASSPQGILAVGTGELFFGEGSRLTVL.